What follows is one TCR beta chain and its context. It has no known antigen specificity. Nothing much larger sits one base from this clone, and base qualities are not available. Libraries were made using the immunoSEQ multiplex PCR assay. Following the manufacturer's protocol, the hsTCRB Kit was used to amplify rearranged TCR beta chain sequences. TCRB libraries were sequenced on an Illumina MiSeq. On the authors' methods: Demultiplexing, trimming and gene mapping were performed with the kit vendor's proprietary platform. TCRdb's version of the immuneACCESS table is confined to in-frame rearrangements and falls short of the full clone set. An unresolved V gene accounts for under half of the shortfall where checked; the remainder is of unknown origin. The V and J calls and clone size were taken over from that table, and D and trimming were inferred from the DNA. This sample is represented by just under 70,000 clones; roughly 84% of them were singletons. Approximately 12% of the sample is taken by the ten largest.

This entry is derived from a study of a mutant IDH1 vaccine in newly diagnosed glioma (dated by TCRdb to about 2021). At the level of the whole study: Vaccination was initiated 4-6 weeks after radiotherapy alone, or concurrently with temozolomide cycles in the chemotherapy-containing groups. Of the roughly 33 treated patients, 62.5% were male and around 38% were female, and a mean age of approximately 40 years was recorded. Before enrollment, most patients had been given radiochemotherapy with temozolomide as standard therapy, while the rest had received either radiotherapy alone or temozolomide alone. The week-35 safety follow-up was designated visit V12, and the week-47 end of study was designated visit V13. Six visits were used for peripheral blood collection: V03 (baseline), V05, V07, V10, V12 and V13. Longitudinal TCRB deep sequencing was performed for about two dozen treated patients wherever samples were available for exploratory analyses.

General study outcomes and caveats: It was noted by the authors that analyses of patient blood samples could not be reproduced owing to sample limitations. Immune responses induced by the vaccine were seen in approximately 92% of patients across multiple MHC alleles. Pseudoprogression seemed to be unrelated to changes in the top peripheral T cell clonotypes found by TCRB sequencing. PBMC samples for TCRB deep sequencing were selected based on availability.

The time point tag for this specimen amounts to: week 35, safety follow-up. Each vaccine dose, consisting of 300 ug of a 20-mer mutant IDH1 peptide in Montanide, was administered subcutaneously with topical imiquimod. Patients received eight vaccinations in weeks 1, 3, 5, 7, 11, 15, 19 and 23, corresponding to visits V03 through V10. Newly diagnosed WHO grade 3 or 4 IDH1-mutant astrocytomas showing loss of nuclear ATRX were present in the donors. The samples were drawn from NOA16, a multicentre, single-arm, open-label phase I trial in Germany that tested a mutant IDH1 peptide vaccine in humans for the first time. The DNeasy Blood and Tissue Kit was used to extract genomic DNA from EDTA blood for TCRB sequencing. The CDR1 and CDR2 encoded by the germline V gene are LGHNA and YNFKEQ. From cysteine to phenylalanine, the CDR3 is 17 amino acids long. Kept here is only the CDR3 DNA, which spans 51 bases and is read in frame from base 1. Here V drops 0 bases and J drops 6 bases, and the junction holds 4 bases not matched to any gene.

The TCR originated in a man aged 18-30 years with glioma. The receptor chain draws on TRBV4-2 and TRBJ2-1, with 14 central nucleotides matching TRBD2. Sample: PBMCs, taken from a glioma patient whose treatment included an IDH1 peptide vaccine. The nucleotides are TGTGCCAGCAGCCAAGAGAAAGGGACTAGCGGGAGCAATGAGCAGTTCTTC. This encodes CASSQEKGTSGSNEQFF.